The 23 T cell receptor beta chains below were found in one sample sequenced in a study of blood T cell repertoires in COVID-19. Measured with immunoSEQ multiplex PCR; TCRdb has only the in-frame clones, and not every one. The sample records some 96,000 clones, under 90% being singletons. Sample: peripheral blood. The receptors originated from a human donor in a cohort sampled during active COVID-19.

This chain links TRBV5-1 with TRBJ2-5; TRBD1 aligns across 11 bases. This CDR3 is built from 14 residues. V trimming: 8 bases; J trimming: 5 bases; junction bases outside the gene matches: 8. Germline lookup yields CDR1 SGHRS and CDR2 YFSETQ. CDR3: CASHGGTGGETQYF. The CDR3 coding sequence is TGCGCCAGTCACGGAGGGACAGGGGGGGAGACCCAGTACTTC.

This rearrangement joins TRBV2 to TRBJ2-5, with a possible D match to TRBD1 (5 bases). The CDR3 covers 14 residues. V was pared by 8 bases and J by 1 base, with 14 bases between. The V gene's germline CDR1 is SNHLY and CDR2 FYNNEI. The CDR3 reads CASSIFGAQETQYF. CDR3 in DNA: TGTGCCAGCTCGATCTTTGGGGCCCAAGAGACCCAGTACTTC.

The table lists this clone with a few counts. The chain links TRBV6-5 to TRBJ2-4, with D perhaps matching TRBD1 (6 bases). V was clipped by 0 bases and J by 6 bases, with 9 bases between them. Per germline, CDR1 MNHEY and CDR2 SVGAGI. The CDR3 is 14 residues long. The CDR3 nucleotides read TGTGCCAGCAGTTACTCGGGCAGGGGAAACATTCAGTACTTC. It translates to CASSYSGRGNIQYF.

In its sample, this clone was seen once. This CDR3 is also generated by other DNA sequences in the sample. The chain combines TRBV6-5 with TRBJ1-1; D is uncertain. Per germline, CDR1 MNHEY and CDR2 SVGAGI. V was shortened by 4 bases and J by 0 bases, with 3 bases between the two germline ends. The CDR3 length is 12 residues. CDR3 loop: CASSSVNTEAFF. CDR3 DNA sequence: TGTGCCAGCAGTTCAGTGAACACTGAAGCTTTCTTT.

The rearrangement joins TRBV5-1 to TRBJ2-5; D remains unclear. V gave up 3 bases and J gave up 4 bases, with 4 bases separating them. Germline CDR1 reads SGHRS; CDR2 reads YFSETQ. The CDR3 contains 11 residues. Here the CDR3 reads CASSWRETQYF. The CDR3 DNA sequence: TGCGCCAGCAGCTGGAGAGAGACCCAGTACTTC.

The chain recombines TRBV18 with TRBJ2-1, with 10 bases that match TRBD2. Germline V gene data show CDR1 as KGHSH and CDR2 as LQKENI. The CDR3 contains 14 residues. V shed 5 bases, J shed 4 bases, and the junction held 2 bases outside the gene matches. The CDR3: CASSGLAEYNEQFF. DNA for the CDR3: TGTGCCAGCTCAGGACTAGCGGAGTACAATGAGCAGTTCTTC.

This chain connects TRBV4-1 to TRBJ2-6; D may be TRBD1 (5 bases). V dropped 7 bases and J dropped 3 bases, with 22 bases sitting between them. This CDR3 is built from 18 residues. Germline V gene lookup returns CDR1 MGHRA and CDR2 YSYEKL. The CDR3 sequence is CASTYQDTPLGGANVLTF. In DNA form, the CDR3 reads TGCGCCAGCACCTATCAGGACACCCCTTTAGGTGGGGCCAACGTCCTGACTTTC.

This chain connects TRBV5-6 to TRBJ2-7, with a tentative D call TRBD1 (6 bases). Trimming shortened V by 3 bases and J by 0 bases, and 16 bases separated the two germline ends. The CDR3 has 16 amino acids. Per germline, CDR1 SGHDT and CDR2 YYEEEE. Here the CDR3 reads CASSSVGTTSSYEQYF. The DNA for the CDR3 is TGTGCCAGCAGCTCGGTAGGGACAACGAGCTCCTACGAGCAGTACTTC.

The V call is TRBV7-8, the J call TRBJ1-5, with TRBD1 identical over 7 bases. The V gene's germline CDR1 is SGHVS and CDR2 FQNEAQ. This CDR3 is built from 13 residues. V lost 8 bases to trimming and J lost 3 bases; unmatched junction nucleotides: 4. CDR3 loop: CASGTDANQPQHF. The DNA for the CDR3 is TGTGCCAGCGGGACAGACGCCAATCAGCCCCAGCATTTT.

The chain links TRBV7-8 to TRBJ2-1; 9 bases match TRBD2. The CDR3 runs to 18 residues. Germline V gives CDR1 SGHVS, CDR2 FQNEAQ. Losses at the gene ends were 2 bases for V and 8 bases for J; bases not matched to a gene: 16. The CDR3 nucleotides read TGTGCCAGCAGCTTATTTTCTGTGGGTAGCGGGAGAGCCCATGAGCAGTTCTTC. Translated, it gives CASSLFSVGSGRAHEQFF.

This rearrangement joins TRBV6-5 to TRBJ2-5; 13 nucleotides line up with TRBD2. CDR1 is MNHEY, CDR2 SVGAGI, per germline. CDR3 length equals 15 residues. Trimming removed 6 bases from V and 6 bases from J; junction bases left unmatched: 7. The CDR3 is CASRTKLAGGQTQYF. The CDR3 DNA reads as TGTGCCAGCAGAACGAAACTAGCGGGGGGGCAGACCCAGTACTTC.

J is TRBJ2-1 and V is TRBV7-9; D possibly corresponds to TRBD2 (7 bases). The CDR3 sequence is 16 residues long. From germline, CDR1 is SEHNR and CDR2 FQNEAQ (reference sequence). V was pared by 5 bases and J by 0 bases, with 14 bases between. The chain's CDR3 is CASSNARGASYNEQFF. In DNA form, the CDR3 reads TGTGCCAGCAGCAACGCTCGGGGGGCCTCCTACAATGAGCAGTTCTTC.

This rearrangement joins TRBV19 to TRBJ2-7, with TRBD1 matching over 8 bases. With V trimmed by 4 bases and J by 3 bases, 5 bases remained unmatched. Germline V lookup: CDR1 LNHDA, CDR2 SQIVND (reference sequence). The CDR3 contains 14 residues. CDR3 protein: CASSNRGQGYEQYF. The CDR3 DNA is TGTGCCAGTAGTAACCGCGGACAGGGCTACGAGCAGTACTTC.

The chain carries TRBV5-1 and TRBJ1-2, with D perhaps matching TRBD1 (6 bases). CDR3 length: 15 amino acids. CDR1 SGHRS and CDR2 YFSETQ come from the germline V gene. V was clipped by 4 bases and J by 8 bases, with 21 bases between them. CDR3 sequence (DNA): TGCGCCAGCAGCCCGTCACAGGGTGGTAGGCAGGGCTACACCTTC. It is translated as CASSPSQGGRQGYTF.

J is TRBJ2-2 and V is TRBV2, with a possible D match to TRBD1 (6 bases). V was trimmed by 4 bases and J by 0 bases, leaving 12 bases between them. The length of the CDR3 is 16 residues. Germline CDR1 reads SNHLY; CDR2 reads FYNNEI. CDR3 amino acids: CASSGDRTANTGELFF. Written as DNA, the CDR3 is TGTGCCAGCAGTGGAGACAGGACTGCGAACACCGGGGAGCTGTTTTTT.

The V gene is TRBV5-1, the J gene TRBJ2-3, with no clear D. CDR1 is SGHRS and CDR2 is YFSETQ in the germline V gene. V lost 2 bases to trimming and J lost 2 bases, with 18 bases between them. This CDR3 is 17 amino acids long. The CDR3 sequence: CASSLEYVWPLTDTQYF. The CDR3 DNA follows: TGCGCCAGCAGCTTAGAATACGTCTGGCCCCTCACAGATACGCAGTATTTT.

The chain couples TRBV3-1 (or the pseudogene TRBV3-2) to TRBJ2-5, with D perhaps TRBD2 (7 bases). V was clipped by 4 bases and J by 5 bases, with 17 bases between them. This CDR3 has 15 amino acids. Germline V CDR1 and CDR2: LGHDT, YNNKEL (reference sequence). In DNA, the CDR3 is TGTGCCAGCAGCCCCCCGAGTCGGGGGGCGGAGACCCAGTACTTC. Protein: CASSPPSRGAETQYF.

The rearrangement joins TRBV18 to TRBJ2-1; TRBD2 matches 7 bases. The V and J ends lost 0 bases and 9 bases, in that order; junction bases with no gene match: 5. CDR1 is KGHSH, CDR2 LQKENI, per germline. This CDR3 comprises 14 residues. CDR3 coding DNA: TGTGCCAGCTCACCACCGGGGACTATAGGTGAGCAGTTCTTC. Translating it yields CASSPPGTIGEQFF.

The CDR3 sequence: CATSSAAGGGEQYF. The CDR3 DNA reads as TGTGCCACCAGTAGCGCAGCGGGAGGTGGGGAGCAGTACTTC. The rearrangement joins TRBV15 to TRBJ2-7; 9 bases agree with TRBD2. Germline assignment: CDR1 LNHNV and CDR2 YYDKDF (reference sequence). This CDR3 region has 14 residues. V trimming: 6 bases; J trimming: 7 bases; junction bases outside the gene matches: 10.

The chain couples TRBV5-1 to TRBJ2-7; the D gene is possibly TRBD1 (5 bases). The germline V and J ends were trimmed by 7 bases and 5 bases, with 16 bases remaining between them. This CDR3 spans 13 amino acids. CDR1 SGHRS and CDR2 YFSETQ come from the germline V gene. This CDR3 reads CASGAGPTHEQYF. In nucleotides, the CDR3 is TGCGCCAGCGGGGCAGGGCCCACCCACGAGCAGTACTTC.

This chain links TRBV27 with TRBJ1-5, with 7 bases aligning to TRBD1. The CDR3 covers 13 residues. Germline V gives CDR1 MNHEY, CDR2 SMNVEV (reference sequence). Trimming cost V 6 bases and J 7 bases; bases outside gene matches: 6. CDR3 nucleotide sequence: TGTGCCAGCAGATTGGACAGGACACAGCCCCAGCATTTT. Its translation: CASRLDRTQPQHF.

The chain has TRBV12-5 and TRBJ2-3; no firm D call. V lost 3 bases and J lost 1, with 8 bases in between. The CDR3 sequence is 14 residues long. The germline CDR1 and CDR2 sequences are LGHNT and FRNRAP. This CDR3 reads CASGLAIRTDTQYF. The CDR3 DNA reads as TGTGCTAGTGGTTTAGCGATACGCACAGATACGCAGTATTTT.

The rearrangement links TRBV19 to TRBJ1-2; possible D gene TRBD1, 6 bases. V shed 6 bases and J shed 2 bases, with 19 bases lying between them. The germline CDR1 and CDR2 sequences are LNHDA and SQIVND (reference sequence). The CDR3 loop spans 16 amino acids. As DNA, the CDR3 is TGTGCCAGTAGAGACCCGGGACACCTACCCAACTATGGCTACACCTTC. Its translation is CASRDPGHLPNYGYTF.